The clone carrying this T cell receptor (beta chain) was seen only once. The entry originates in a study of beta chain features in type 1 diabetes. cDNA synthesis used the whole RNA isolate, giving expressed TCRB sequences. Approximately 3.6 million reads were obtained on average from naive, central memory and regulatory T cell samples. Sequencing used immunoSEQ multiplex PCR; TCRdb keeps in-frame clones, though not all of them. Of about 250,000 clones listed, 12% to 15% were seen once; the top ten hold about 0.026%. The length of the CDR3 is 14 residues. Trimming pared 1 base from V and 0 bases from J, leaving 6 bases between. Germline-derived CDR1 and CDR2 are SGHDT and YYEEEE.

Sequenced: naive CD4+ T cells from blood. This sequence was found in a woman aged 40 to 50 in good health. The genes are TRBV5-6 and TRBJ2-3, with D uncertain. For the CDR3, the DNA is TGTGCCAGCAGCTTGACAGACAGCACAGATACGCAGTATTTT. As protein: CASSLTDSTDTQYF. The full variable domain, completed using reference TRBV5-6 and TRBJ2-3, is DAGVTQSPTHLIKTRGQQVTLRCSPKSGHDTVSWYQQALGQGPQFIFQYYEEEERQRGNFPDRFSGHQFPNYSSELNVNALLLGDSALYLCASSLTDSTDTQYFGPGTRLTVL.